These 13 T cell receptor beta chains share one sample of origin, sequenced in a study of response to subunit inactivated influenza vaccine. TCRdb re-derived calls from the RT-PCR reads in MiXCR, one entry per CDR3 protein. Among approximately 490,000 distinct CDR3 sequences listed, approximately 7.7% were seen once. Sequences were derived from PBMCs from blood, sampled around 25 months after vaccination. The receptor source for this set is a man aged 50 to 75 who received an inactivated influenza vaccine.

The chain links TRBV5-1 to TRBJ2-1; 10 nucleotides match TRBD2. The CDR3 spans 16 residues. In germline, CDR1 is SGHRS, CDR2 YFSETQ. J was trimmed by 9 bases and V by 0 bases; bases with no gene match: 9. The CDR3 region has the DNA TGCGCCAGCAGCTTGGGGTTAGCGGGAGGTATTTCTGAGCAGTTCTTC. Amino acid sequence: CASSLGLAGGISEQFF.

This clonotype was seen more than once but under ten times. This chain joins TRBV21-1 and TRBJ2-5; the table's D gene call, TRBD2, was not cross checked with the DNA. TRBV21-1 is listed as a pseudogene. The CDR3 is 14 residues long. CDR3 nucleotides: TGTGCCAGCAGCAAAAGGAGGAGGGGAGAGACCCAGTACTTC. Translated, it gives CASSKRRRGETQYF.

The V gene is TRBV29-1, the J gene TRBJ2-7, with D possibly matching TRBD2 (6 bases). This CDR3 is built from 12 residues. Germline CDR1 reads SQVTM; CDR2 reads ANQGSEA. Between the trimmed V and J ends, which lost 7 bases and 2 bases, there was a span of 12 bases. The CDR3 protein is CSARRGAYEQYF. CDR3 DNA sequence: TGCAGCGCCAGGCGGGGCGCCTACGAGCAGTACTTC.

This clonotype was detected a few times. The V call is TRBV5-1, the J call TRBJ2-2; the match to TRBD1 covers 8 bases. The ends lost 6 bases at V and 3 bases at J; junction bases unmatched: 7. This CDR3 spans 15 amino acids. Germline values: CDR1 SGHRS, CDR2 YFSETQ. This chain's CDR3 is CASTPGTGDTGELFF. CDR3 in DNA: TGCGCCAGCACACCAGGGACAGGCGACACCGGGGAGCTGTTTTTT.

The V gene is TRBV14, the J gene TRBJ2-3, with D uncertain. Germline loops: CDR1 SGHDN, CDR2 FVKESK. CDR3 length: 14 residues. Trimming took 1 base from V and 5 from J, leaving 10 bases between them. The CDR3 DNA is TGTGCCAGCAGCCAAGTTGAAACGGGAGATACGCAGTATTTT. Its translation: CASSQVETGDTQYF.

V is TRBV6-1 and J is TRBJ2-2; D gene ambiguous. V was clipped by 0 bases and J by 7 bases, with 6 bases between them. The CDR3 is 13 residues long. Germline assignment: CDR1 MNHNS and CDR2 SASEGT. CDR3 protein: CASSEALNGELFF. CDR3 DNA sequence: TGTGCCAGCAGTGAAGCCTTAAACGGGGAGCTGTTTTTT.

This clonotype was seen ten or more times. V gene TRBV20-1 combines with J gene TRBJ2-7; 7 nucleotides align to TRBD2. This CDR3 spans 14 amino acids. Germline trimming cut 5 bases from V and 2 bases from J; bases unmatched to any gene: 9. Per the germline V gene, CDR1 is DFQATT and CDR2 is SNEGSKA (reference sequence). CDR3 nucleotides: TGCAGTGCTGAAAGCGGGGTCTTAACCTACGAGCAGTACTTC. Its protein is CSAESGVLTYEQYF.

This clonotype was seen at least ten times. One junction end disagrees with the germline gene, perhaps due to a read error. This rearrangement joins TRBV5-1 to TRBJ2-1; 8 nucleotides match TRBD2. CDR1 and CDR2 (germline): SGHRS, YFSETQ. The CDR3 runs to 15 residues. As DNA, the CDR3 is TGTGCTAGCAGCTCCGCGGGGGGCTCCTACAATGAGCAGTTCTTC. Protein product: CASSSAGGSYNEQFF.

This clonotype showed up many times. V gene TRBV6-2 or TRBV6-3 combines with J gene TRBJ2-7; D is unclear. The ends were cut back, 4 bases at V and 4 bases at J, with 8 bases in the middle. Germline values: CDR1 MNHEY, CDR2 SVGEGT. The CDR3 sequence is 12 residues long. CDR3 DNA sequence: TGTGCCAGCAGTTCAGGTATATACGAGCAGTACTTC. Protein: CASSSGIYEQYF.

This clonotype has ten or more counts. This chain connects TRBV18 to TRBJ2-1; TRBD2 aligns across 11 bases. Germline values: CDR1 KGHSH, CDR2 LQKENI. V lost 2 bases and J lost 7; bases outside the gene matches: 16. This CDR3 is built from 19 residues. The CDR3 bases are TGTGCCAGCTCACCATTCGGATCTAGCGGGAGGCGGAGGGGGAATGAGCAGTTCTTC. It codes for CASSPFGSSGRRRGNEQFF.

The chain combines TRBV28 with TRBJ1-2; maybe TRBD1 (6 bases). Germline assignment: CDR1 MDHEN and CDR2 SYDVKM. The CDR3 is 14 amino acids. The V gene lost 4 bases and the J gene lost 2 bases, with 11 bases spanning the gap. CDR3: CASSSHQGNYGYTF. The CDR3 nucleotides are TGTGCCAGCAGTTCTCATCAGGGGAACTATGGCTACACCTTC.

This clonotype was recorded a few times. The chain uses TRBV27 and TRBJ2-5; D gene uncertain. The CDR3 runs to 13 residues. V lost 3 bases and J 2 bases, leaving 7 bases between the germline ends. Germline CDR1 and CDR2: MNHEY and SMNVEV (reference sequence). CDR3 nucleotide sequence: TGTGCCAGCAGTTTTACTACTCAAGAGACCCAGTACTTC. It translates to CASSFTTQETQYF.

This clonotype was seen more than once but under ten times. In DNA form, the CDR3 reads TGTGCCAGCAGCCAAGATGACCGCGCTCTAAATGAAAAACTGTTTTTT. Its translation is CASSQDDRALNEKLFF. The V call is TRBV4-2, the J call TRBJ1-4; D not certain. The CDR3 extends over 16 amino acids. Germline lookup yields CDR1 LGHNA and CDR2 YNFKEQ. V was cut by 0 bases and J by 5 bases, with 13 bases left in between.